This record looks at one TCR beta chain sequence and its context. What it binds is not known. Sequencing used immunoSEQ multiplex PCR; TCRdb keeps in-frame clones, though not all of them. The sample lists approximately 2.1 million clones, about 92% occurring once. With 5 bases clipped from V and 0 bases from J, the junction kept 4 bases outside the gene matches. The germline V gene encodes CDR1 SEHNR and CDR2 FQNEAQ (reference sequence). This CDR3 has 16 amino acids. The data originate from a study of shared clonotypes between healthy human individuals. General study results and limits: Larger richness was generally estimated for naive than memory subsets.

CD45RA+ naive and CD45RA-negative memory subsets were separated from CD4+ cells. This rearrangement joins TRBV7-9 to TRBJ1-5; 10 nucleotides agree with TRBD1. The sample taken for sequencing was naive CD4+ T cells from PBMCs. The subset denotes: CD45RA+ positively selected. This sequence was found in a man younger than 35 in good health. Some clones in this sample may be carry-over from other donors' samples. The CDR3 loop reads CASSGGTGDSNQPQHF. For the CDR3, the DNA is TGTGCCAGCAGCGGAGGGACAGGGGATAGCAATCAGCCCCAGCATTTT.